Shown below are 4 T cell receptor beta chains from a single sample sequenced in a study of T cells after yellow fever vaccination. TCRdb used MiXCR to reprocess the 5' RACE reads, holding one entry per CDR3 protein. This table holds almost 30,000 distinct CDR3 sequences, over 4.5% found once. The source was CD8+ T cells sorted from PBMCs, collected 10 days after the yellow fever booster vaccination. These receptors originate from a man aged 30-40 years who received the YFV17D yellow fever vaccine.

This clonotype was found many times. The chain recombines TRBV7-8 with TRBJ2-3; 8 bases agree with TRBD2. The CDR3 loop spans 15 amino acids. Germline CDR1 and CDR2: SGHVS and FQNEAQ. The trim removed 3 bases at V and 4 bases at J, leaving 6 bases unmatched. In DNA, the CDR3 is TGTGCCAGCAGCTTGGTCGCGCGGGAGGCAGATACGCAGTATTTT. Translated, it gives CASSLVAREADTQYF.

In this sample, this clonotype turned up many times. V and J are TRBV9 and TRBJ2-3, with D unresolved. Trimming left V 0 bases short and J 6 bases short, with 8 bases between. Germline V gene data show CDR1 as SGDLS and CDR2 as YYNGEE. This CDR3 spans 13 amino acids. CDR3 sequence reads: CASSVAMPDTQYF. CDR3 nucleotides: TGTGCCAGCAGCGTAGCTATGCCTGATACGCAGTATTTT.

This clonotype was found many times. CDR3 in amino acids: CASSLTEMPQGNTGELFF. CDR3 DNA: TGTGCCAGCAGTCTAACGGAAATGCCACAGGGAAACACCGGGGAGCTGTTTTTT. V gene TRBV3-1 combines with J gene TRBJ2-2; maybe TRBD1 (6 bases). The CDR3 is 18 residues long. Deletions cut 6 bases from V and 2 bases from J, with 22 bases between. Germline values: CDR1 LGHDT, CDR2 YNNKEL (reference sequence).

This clonotype has at least ten counts. The V gene is TRBV20-1, the J gene TRBJ2-1, with TRBD2 identical over 10 bases. The CDR3 sequence is 15 residues long. Germline V gives CDR1 DFQATT, CDR2 SNEGSKA (reference sequence). Losses at the gene ends were 6 bases for V and 0 bases for J; bases not matched to a gene: 5. The CDR3, as DNA: TGCAGTGCCTCGGGACTAGCGAGCTCCTACAATGAGCAGTTCTTC. It translates to CSASGLASSYNEQFF.